Each of the 31 T cell receptor beta chains below was sequenced from the same sample in a study of T-cell reconstitution after alpha-beta-depleted transplantation in children. Construction of the TCRbeta library involved unique molecular identifiers. TCRdb processed the PCR reads anew with MiXCR; each CDR3 protein has one entry. The sample holds hundreds of thousands of distinct CDR3 sequences; roughly 11% are singletons and the top ten take about 28%. Sample: PBMCs, taken before TCRalphabeta/CD19-depleted stem cell transplant. Receptors were obtained from a child in the first two years of life with acute myeloid leukemia, due to receive a stem cell transplant.

This clonotype was found many times. V gene TRBV7-2 combines with J gene TRBJ1-3; D not certain. The CDR3 sequence is 13 residues long. The V gene's germline CDR1 is SGHTA and CDR2 FQGNSA. V was shortened by 5 bases and J by 2 bases, with 7 bases between the two germline ends. The CDR3 is CASSVWTGNTIYF. CDR3 nucleotides: TGTGCCAGCAGCGTCTGGACTGGAAACACCATATATTTT.

This clonotype was picked up many times. This rearrangement joins TRBV29-1 to TRBJ2-3; TRBD2 aligns across 8 bases. The CDR3 is 13 residues long. V shed 7 bases and J 3 bases; nucleotides not matched to a gene: 6. CDR1 and CDR2 from the germline V gene are SQVTM and ANQGSEA. The DNA for the CDR3 is TGCAGCGCCCCAGCGGGAGCGACAGATACGCAGTATTTT. Protein: CSAPAGATDTQYF.

This clonotype was observed many times. The CDR3 loop is CASSTLSVYEQYF. CDR3 nucleotide sequence: TGCGCCAGCAGTACTTTAAGCGTCTACGAGCAGTACTTC. The rearrangement links TRBV10-2 to TRBJ2-7, with D unresolved. V was pared by 5 bases and J by 3 bases, with 11 bases between. CDR1 and CDR2 from the germline V gene are WSHSY and SAAADI. CDR3 size: 13 residues.

This clonotype was picked up many times. The rearrangement uses TRBV4-2 and TRBJ2-7; no firm D call. CDR1 and CDR2 (germline): LGHNA, YNFKEQ. V lost 1 base to trimming and J lost 2 bases, with 9 bases between them. The CDR3 loop spans 14 amino acids. The CDR3 is CASSQGPNPYEQYF. CDR3 sequence (DNA): TGTGCCAGCAGCCAAGGCCCTAATCCCTACGAGCAGTACTTC.

Ten or more counts support this clonotype. This rearrangement joins TRBV20-1 to TRBJ1-5; D is unresolved. Germline values: CDR1 DFQATT, CDR2 SNEGSKA (reference sequence). V was trimmed by 6 bases and J by 0 bases, leaving 12 bases between them. The CDR3 spans 14 residues. The CDR3 spells CSAQRAYSNQPQHF. CDR3 coding DNA: TGCAGTGCCCAAAGGGCTTATAGCAATCAGCCCCAGCATTTT.

This clonotype was seen repeatedly, ten times or more. The chain combines TRBV20-1 with TRBJ2-1; 7 nucleotides align to TRBD2. Germline CDR1 is DFQATT and CDR2 is SNEGSKA (reference sequence). With V trimmed by 5 bases and J by 2 bases, 6 bases remained unmatched. The CDR3 totals 14 residues. CDR3 coding DNA: TGCAGTGCTGGGAGGGTAGCAACCTACAATGAGCAGTTCTTC. Translation gives CSAGRVATYNEQFF.

This clonotype appeared many times. The chain carries TRBV28 and TRBJ2-5, with D uncertain. CDR3 length equals 14 residues. V lost 4 bases and J 4 bases, leaving 13 bases between the germline ends. Germline CDR1 is MDHEN and CDR2 is SYDVKM. As DNA, the CDR3 is TGTGCCAGCAGTTCTCGGACCGGATTAGAGACCCAGTACTTC. Translation: CASSSRTGLETQYF.

The chain couples TRBV20-1 to TRBJ2-7; weak D call: TRBD2 (6 bases). This CDR3 is built from 15 residues. The ends were cut back, 6 bases at V and 0 bases at J, with 18 bases in the middle. Looked up from germline, CDR1 is DFQATT and CDR2 is SNEGSKA (reference sequence). CDR3 sequence: CSAGGTPGRSYEQYF. The CDR3 DNA reads as TGCAGTGCGGGCGGGACTCCGGGCCGCTCCTACGAGCAGTACTTC.

This clonotype was counted ten times or more. The chain is built from TRBV9 and TRBJ2-1; D may be TRBD2 (6 bases). CDR1 and CDR2 from the germline V gene are SGDLS and YYNGEE. Trimming removed 1 base at V and 7 bases at J, with 15 bases between. The CDR3 is 15 residues long. The CDR3 here is CASSVSSRDSNEQFF. CDR3 in DNA: TGTGCCAGCAGCGTATCCTCCCGGGACTCTAATGAGCAGTTCTTC.

V gene TRBV19 combines with J gene TRBJ1-6; D uncertain. V gave up 6 bases and J gave up 7 bases, with 16 bases separating them. Germline V gene lookup returns CDR1 LNHDA and CDR2 SQIVND (reference sequence). The CDR3 totals 15 residues. CDR3 protein: CASRIPGKPNSPLHF. CDR3 nucleotides: TGTGCCAGTAGGATTCCGGGAAAGCCGAATTCACCCCTCCACTTT.

This chain uses TRBV12-3 or TRBV12-4 with TRBJ2-1, with D hard to call. V dropped 2 bases and J dropped 10 bases, with 6 bases sitting between them. The length of the CDR3 is 11 residues. The CDR3 region has the DNA TGTGCCAGCAGTTTATATCTAGAGCAGTTCTTC. Residues: CASSLYLEQFF.

This clonotype was counted at least ten times. The chain recombines TRBV6-2 or TRBV6-3 with TRBJ2-5; TRBD2 matches 8 bases. The CDR3 is 16 amino acids. J gave up 1 base and V 2 bases, and 6 bases lay outside the gene matches. Germline loops: CDR1 MNHEY, CDR2 SVGEGT. Here the CDR3 reads CASSYPAGTSQETQYF. CDR3 coding DNA: TGTGCCAGCAGTTACCCAGCCGGGACTAGCCAAGAGACCCAGTACTTC.

This clonotype was detected only a few times. This sequence joins TRBV6-2 or TRBV6-3 and TRBJ2-1; 7 bases align to TRBD2. The V gene end was trimmed by 2 bases and the J gene end by 3 bases; junction bases not matched to a gene: 7. Per the germline V gene, CDR1 is MNHEY and CDR2 is SVGEGT. The CDR3 has 16 amino acids. The CDR3 is CASSYLGGRLYNEQFF. The DNA for the CDR3 is TGTGCCAGCAGTTACCTGGGCGGGAGACTCTACAATGAGCAGTTCTTC.

This clonotype has at least ten counts. The chain links TRBV20-1 to TRBJ2-1, with unresolved D. The CDR3 length is 14 residues. Germline V gives CDR1 DFQATT, CDR2 SNEGSKA (reference sequence). V lost 0 bases and J 0 bases, leaving 6 bases between the germline ends. CDR3 DNA sequence: TGCAGTGCTAGAGATCCGAGCTCCTACAATGAGCAGTTCTTC. Residues: CSARDPSSYNEQFF.

This clonotype was detected many times. The chain combines TRBV24-1 with TRBJ1-5; D may be TRBD1 (5 bases). CDR1 is KGHDR and CDR2 is SFDVKD in the germline V gene. The CDR3 length is 14 residues. Trimming shortened V by 4 bases and J by 2 bases, and 8 bases separated the two germline ends. The CDR3: CATSERGGNQPQHF. CDR3 in DNA: TGTGCCACCAGTGAGAGGGGAGGCAATCAGCCCCAGCATTTT.

Concerning this clonotype itself: A much larger clone differs from this one at a single base, so this may be a read error. V and J are TRBV12-3 or TRBV12-4 and TRBJ2-1; TRBD2 matches 7 bases. The CDR3 covers 14 residues. DNA for the CDR3: TGTACCAGCAGTTTAGGCGGGAGTGGGAATGAGCAGTTCTTC. Protein product: CTSSLGGSGNEQFF.

Many counts were recorded for this clonotype. V usage is TRBV7-2 and J usage is TRBJ2-1, with D hard to call. CDR3 length: 14 amino acids. CDR1 is SGHTA and CDR2 is FQGNSA in the germline V gene. V was pared by 1 base and J by 0 bases, with 4 bases between. CDR3 sequence reads: CASSLDSSYNEQFF. The DNA for the CDR3 is TGTGCCAGCAGCTTAGACAGCTCCTACAATGAGCAGTTCTTC.

This clonotype occurred many times. CDR3 residues: CSVAGEQPMNTEAFF. In DNA form, the CDR3 reads TGCAGCGTTGCGGGGGAACAGCCCATGAACACTGAAGCTTTCTTT. V gene TRBV29-1 combines with J gene TRBJ1-1; possible D gene TRBD1, 5 bases. V was pared by 4 bases and J by 0 bases, with 15 bases between. The length of the CDR3 is 15 residues. Germline CDR1 SQVTM, CDR2 ANQGSEA.

The sample holds many counts of this clonotype. This sequence joins TRBV29-1 and TRBJ1-1; a weak D match, TRBD1 (5 bases). Germline V gene sequence: CDR1 SQVTM, CDR2 ANQGSEA. There are 14 residues in the CDR3. The V end was cut by 7 bases, the J end by 1 base, with 16 bases between. The chain's CDR3 is CSAHQSTANTEAFF. The CDR3 nucleotides are TGCAGCGCACACCAGTCGACAGCGAACACTGAAGCTTTCTTT. Variable domain in full (rest from reference TRBV29-1 and TRBJ1-1): SAVISQKPSRDICQRGTSLTIQCQVDSQVTMMFWYRQQPGQSLTLIATANQGSEATYESGFVIDKFPISRPNLTFSTLTVSNMSPEDSSIYLCSAHQSTANTEAFFGQGTRLTVV.

In its sample, this clonotype was seen many times. This sequence joins TRBV5-1 and TRBJ1-1; D call uncertain. Trimming cost V 3 bases and J 3 bases, with 9 bases left between them. In germline, CDR1 is SGHRS, CDR2 YFSETQ. CDR3 length equals 13 residues. DNA for the CDR3: TGCGCCAGCAGCTATTCGTTACACACTGAAGCTTTCTTT. Its protein product is CASSYSLHTEAFF.

The sample holds a few counts of this clonotype. The rearrangement uses TRBV28 and TRBJ2-1; D is unclear. CDR3 length equals 10 residues. Germline CDR1 is MDHEN and CDR2 is SYDVKM. V lost 4 bases, J lost 10 bases, and 5 bases lay in between. CDR3 sequence reads: CASSSSEQFF. The CDR3 bases are TGTGCCAGCAGTTCGTCGGAGCAGTTCTTC.

This clonotype was seen repeatedly, ten times or more. The rearrangement uses TRBV15 and TRBJ1-1; tentative D call: TRBD1 (5 bases). The ends were cut back, 0 bases at V and 7 bases at J, with 21 bases in the middle. The CDR3 loop spans 17 amino acids. The germline V gene has CDR1 LNHNV and CDR2 YYDKDF (reference sequence). This CDR3 reads CATSRDRRGRDANEAFF. In DNA, the CDR3 is TGTGCCACCAGCAGAGATCGAAGGGGAAGGGATGCGAATGAAGCTTTCTTT. Variable domain in full (rest from reference TRBV15 and TRBJ1-1): DAMVIQNPRYQVTQFGKPVTLSCSQTLNHNVMYWYQQKSSQAPKLLFHYYDKDFNNEADTPDNFQSRRPNTSFCFLDIRSPGLGDTAMYLCATSRDRRGRDANEAFFGQGTRLTVV.

At least ten counts were recorded for this clonotype. The rearrangement links TRBV29-1 to TRBJ2-4, with a weak D call TRBD2 (5 bases). Germline assignment: CDR1 SQVTM and CDR2 ANQGSEA. Trimming left V 4 bases short and J 12 bases short, with 16 bases between. This CDR3 has 12 residues. Here the CDR3 DNA reads TGCAGCGTTGTCAAACTAGGGTTGTATCAGTACTTC. Translating gives CSVVKLGLYQYF. The full variable domain, its missing parts supplied by reference TRBV29-1 and TRBJ2-4, is SAVISQKPSRDICQRGTSLTIQCQVDSQVTMMFWYRQQPGQSLTLIATANQGSEATYESGFVIDKFPISRPNLTFSTLTVSNMSPEDSSIYLCSVVKLGLYQYFGAGTRLSVL.

The CDR3 protein is CASSPYEMNTEAFF. The DNA for the CDR3 is TGTGCCAGCTCCCCTTACGAGATGAACACTGAAGCTTTCTTT. The J gene is TRBJ1-1, the V gene TRBV18; D gene unclear. Trimming cost V 6 bases and J 0 bases, with 11 bases left between them. Germline values: CDR1 KGHSH, CDR2 LQKENI. CDR3 size: 14 residues.

The table lists this clonotype with a few counts. The chain employs TRBV19 and TRBJ1-2, with D uncertain. The V end was cut by 6 bases, the J end by 3 bases, with 11 bases between. The CDR3 runs to 13 residues. Germline values: CDR1 LNHDA, CDR2 SQIVND (reference sequence). In DNA form, the CDR3 reads TGTGCCAGTAGACCCACGGCGGACTATGGCTACACCTTC. Amino acid sequence: CASRPTADYGYTF.

This clonotype was found many times. DNA for the CDR3: TGCAGTGCTAGAGCCCCCGGGACCGCACCTTCAGATACGCAGTATTTT. It yields the protein CSARAPGTAPSDTQYF. The chain links TRBV20-1 to TRBJ2-3, with D perhaps matching TRBD1 or TRBD2 (5 bases each). V lost 1 base and J lost 4, with 18 bases in between. The CDR3 consists of 16 residues. Germline V CDR1 and CDR2: DFQATT, SNEGSKA (reference sequence).

This clonotype was observed at least ten times. The rearrangement links TRBV3-1 to TRBJ1-1; D possibly corresponds to TRBD1 (5 bases). Germline V gene lookup returns CDR1 LGHDT and CDR2 YNNKEL (reference sequence). The CDR3 covers 12 residues. V shed 11 bases and J shed 1 base, with 11 bases lying between them. The CDR3 region has the DNA TGTGCCGCTCGGGACCCGAACACTGAAGCTTTCTTT. This translates into CAARDPNTEAFF.

The chain employs TRBV27 and TRBJ2-2; unclear D gene. This CDR3 region has 13 residues. CDR1 and CDR2 from the germline V gene are MNHEY and SMNVEV (reference sequence). V was pared by 7 bases and J by 5 bases, with 11 bases between. CDR3 sequence (DNA): TGTGCCAGCACCCAACTTTTTACCGGGGAGCTGTTTTTT. Amino acids: CASTQLFTGELFF.

This clonotype was counted at least ten times. This chain uses TRBV20-1 with TRBJ2-7; 10 bases map to TRBD2. The CDR3 runs 15 residues. Germline V gives CDR1 DFQATT, CDR2 SNEGSKA (reference sequence). V dropped 0 bases and J dropped 0; count of bases not matched to a gene: 2. CDR3 sequence: CSARDLAGDSYEQYF. The CDR3 coding sequence is TGCAGTGCTAGAGATCTAGCGGGAGACTCCTACGAGCAGTACTTC.

This clonotype was found many times. This chain uses TRBV7-3 with TRBJ2-1; D remains unclear. Between the trimmed V and J ends, which lost 1 base and 8 bases, there was a span of 12 bases. The CDR3 runs to 14 residues. Germline loops: CDR1 SGHTA, CDR2 FQGTGA. The CDR3 loop reads CASSLSLSWDEQFF. Written as DNA, the CDR3 is TGTGCCAGCAGCTTAAGCCTGAGCTGGGATGAGCAGTTCTTC.

This clonotype showed up many times. The rearrangement joins TRBV12-3 or TRBV12-4 to TRBJ2-1; 8 bases agree with TRBD2. After removal of 3 bases from V and 4 bases from J, the junction contained 5 bases not matched to a gene. The CDR3 has 15 amino acids. The chain's CDR3 is CASSFWGGGYNEQFF. As DNA, the CDR3 is TGTGCCAGCAGTTTTTGGGGCGGGGGGTACAATGAGCAGTTCTTC.